This T cell receptor beta chain emerged from a study of CD8+CD57+ T cells in acquired aplastic anemia. Study summary: Each DNA sample taken from sorted CD4+ and CD8+ cells came to 3.2 ug on average.

It was genomic DNA that served as the template for profiling TCR beta VDJ and CDR3. TCRdb called the reads again in MiXCR, with one record for every CDR3 protein. The sample lists some 170,000 distinct CDR3 sequences, about three fifths occurring once. Patients selected for sequencing had displayed CD8+CD57+ cell expansion by flow cytometry. At blood sampling, none of the patients had yet received therapy. Study results and caveats: There were 25 to 35 CD8+ CDR3 sequences that occurred in both patients and controls.

V was clipped by 4 bases and J by 7 bases, with 14 bases between them. Looked up from germline, CDR1 is SGHDN and CDR2 is FVKESK. The CDR3 is 15 residues long. About this clonotype itself: The antigen is not known.

The TCR originated in a human donor with aplastic anemia. The rearrangement uses TRBV14 and TRBJ1-6; a possible D gene is TRBD1 (6 bases). Material for sequencing was sorted CD4+, CD8+, or CD8+CD57+ T cells (not recorded which) from PBMCs. The CDR3 loop is CASSPTGGTNSPLHF. CDR3 nucleotide sequence: TGTGCCAGCAGCCCGACGGGCGGGACAAATTCACCCCTCCACTTT.